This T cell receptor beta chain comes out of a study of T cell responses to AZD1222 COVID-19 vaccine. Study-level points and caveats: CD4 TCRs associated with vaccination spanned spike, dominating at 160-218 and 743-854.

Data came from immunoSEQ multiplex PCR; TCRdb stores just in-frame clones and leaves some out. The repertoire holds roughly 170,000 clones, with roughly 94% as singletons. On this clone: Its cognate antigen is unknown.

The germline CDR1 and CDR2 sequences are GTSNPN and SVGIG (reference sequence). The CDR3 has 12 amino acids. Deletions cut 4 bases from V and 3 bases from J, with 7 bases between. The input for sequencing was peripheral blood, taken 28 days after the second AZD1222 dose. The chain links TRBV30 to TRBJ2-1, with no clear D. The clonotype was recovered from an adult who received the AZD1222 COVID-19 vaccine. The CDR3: CAWNSLYNEQFF. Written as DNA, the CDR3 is TGTGCCTGGAACAGCCTCTACAATGAGCAGTTCTTC. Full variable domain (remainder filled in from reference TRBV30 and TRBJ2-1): SQTIHQWPATLVQPVGSPLSLECTVEGTSNPNLYWYRQAAGRGLQLLFYSVGIGQISSEVPQNLSASRPQDRQFILSSKKLLLSDSGFYLCAWNSLYNEQFFGPGTRLTVL.